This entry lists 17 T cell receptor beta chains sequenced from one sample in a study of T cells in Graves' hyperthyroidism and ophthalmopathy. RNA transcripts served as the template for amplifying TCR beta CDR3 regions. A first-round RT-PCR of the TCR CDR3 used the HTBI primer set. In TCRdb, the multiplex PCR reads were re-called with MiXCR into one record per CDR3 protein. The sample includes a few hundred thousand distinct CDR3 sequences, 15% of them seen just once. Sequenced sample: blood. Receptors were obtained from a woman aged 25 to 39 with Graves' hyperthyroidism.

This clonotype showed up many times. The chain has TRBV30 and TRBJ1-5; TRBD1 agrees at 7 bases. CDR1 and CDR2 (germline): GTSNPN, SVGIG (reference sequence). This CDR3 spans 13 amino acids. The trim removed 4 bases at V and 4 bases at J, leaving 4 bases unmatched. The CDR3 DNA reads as TGTGCCTGGAACCGGGACAGAAATCAGCCCCAGCATTTT. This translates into CAWNRDRNQPQHF. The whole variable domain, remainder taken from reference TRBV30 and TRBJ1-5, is SQTIHQWPATLVQPVGSPLSLECTVEGTSNPNLYWYRQAAGRGLQLLFYSVGIGQISSEVPQNLSASRPQDRQFILSSKKLLLSDSGFYLCAWNRDRNQPQHFGDGTRLSIL.

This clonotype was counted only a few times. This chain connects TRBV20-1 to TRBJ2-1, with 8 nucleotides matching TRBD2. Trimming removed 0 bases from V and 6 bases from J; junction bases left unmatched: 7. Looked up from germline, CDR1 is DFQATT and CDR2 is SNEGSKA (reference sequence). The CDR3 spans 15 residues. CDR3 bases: TGCAGTGCTAGAGATCCGGGAGGGCCCGGCAATGAGCAGTTCTTC. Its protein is CSARDPGGPGNEQFF.

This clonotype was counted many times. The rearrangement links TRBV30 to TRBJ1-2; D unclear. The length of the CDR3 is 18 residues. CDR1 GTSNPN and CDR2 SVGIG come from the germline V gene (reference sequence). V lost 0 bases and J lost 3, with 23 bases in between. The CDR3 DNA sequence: TGTGCCTGGAGTGTACAAGTTTTGCAGGAGTTATGGGACTATGGCTACACCTTC. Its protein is CAWSVQVLQELWDYGYTF. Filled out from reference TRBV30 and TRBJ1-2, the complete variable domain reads SQTIHQWPATLVQPVGSPLSLECTVEGTSNPNLYWYRQAAGRGLQLLFYSVGIGQISSEVPQNLSASRPQDRQFILSSKKLLLSDSGFYLCAWSVQVLQELWDYGYTFGSGTRLTVV.

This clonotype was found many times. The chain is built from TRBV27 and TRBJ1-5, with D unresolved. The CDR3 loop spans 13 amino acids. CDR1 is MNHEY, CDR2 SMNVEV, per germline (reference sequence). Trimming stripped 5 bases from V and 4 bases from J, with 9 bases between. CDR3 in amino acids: CASSPGWNQPQHF. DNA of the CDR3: TGTGCCAGCAGTCCAGGATGGAATCAGCCCCAGCATTTT.

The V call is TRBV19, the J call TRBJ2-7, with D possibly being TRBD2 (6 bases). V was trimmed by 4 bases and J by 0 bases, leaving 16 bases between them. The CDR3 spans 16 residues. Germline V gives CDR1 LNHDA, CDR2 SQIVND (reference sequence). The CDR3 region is CASSTSTAGSSYEQYF. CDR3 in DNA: TGTGCCAGTAGTACCTCCACCGCGGGAAGCTCCTACGAGCAGTACTTC.

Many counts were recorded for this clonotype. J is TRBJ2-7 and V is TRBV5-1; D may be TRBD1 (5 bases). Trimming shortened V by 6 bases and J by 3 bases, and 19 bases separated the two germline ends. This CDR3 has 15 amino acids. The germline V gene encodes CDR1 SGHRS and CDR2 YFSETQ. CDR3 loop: CASKQWAGPSYEQYF. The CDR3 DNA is TGCGCCAGCAAACAATGGGCAGGGCCGAGCTACGAGCAGTACTTC.

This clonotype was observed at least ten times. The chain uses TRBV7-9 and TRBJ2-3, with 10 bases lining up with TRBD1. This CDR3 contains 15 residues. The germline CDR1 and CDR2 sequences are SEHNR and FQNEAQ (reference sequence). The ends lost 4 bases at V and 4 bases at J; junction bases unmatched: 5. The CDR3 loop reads CASSSDRGIADTQYF. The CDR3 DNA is TGTGCCAGCAGCTCGGACAGGGGGATCGCAGATACGCAGTATTTT.

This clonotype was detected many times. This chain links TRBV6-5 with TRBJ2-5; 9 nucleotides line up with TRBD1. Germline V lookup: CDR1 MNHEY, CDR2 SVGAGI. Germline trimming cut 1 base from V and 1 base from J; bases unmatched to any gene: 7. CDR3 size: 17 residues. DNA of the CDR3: TGTGCCAGCAGTTACTTACACCCACAGGGGGCCCAAGAGACCCAGTACTTC. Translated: CASSYLHPQGAQETQYF.

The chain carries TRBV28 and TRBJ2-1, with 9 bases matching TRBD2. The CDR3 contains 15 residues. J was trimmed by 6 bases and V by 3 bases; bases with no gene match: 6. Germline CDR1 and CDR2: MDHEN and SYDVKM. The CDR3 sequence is CASSLGRGRANEQFF. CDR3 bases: TGTGCCAGCAGTTTGGGCCGCGGGAGGGCCAATGAGCAGTTCTTC.

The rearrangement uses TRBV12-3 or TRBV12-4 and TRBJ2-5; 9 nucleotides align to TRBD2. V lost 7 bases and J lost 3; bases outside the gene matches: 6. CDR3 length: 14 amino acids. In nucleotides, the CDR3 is TGTGCCAGCAAGCGGGAGGCCCGGGAAGAGACCCAGTACTTC. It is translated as CASKREAREETQYF.

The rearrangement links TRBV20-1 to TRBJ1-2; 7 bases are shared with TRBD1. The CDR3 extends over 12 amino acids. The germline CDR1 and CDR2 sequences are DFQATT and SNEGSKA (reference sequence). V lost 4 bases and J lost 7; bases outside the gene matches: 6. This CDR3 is CSATGQIAGYTF. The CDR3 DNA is TGCAGTGCTACGGGACAGATCGCTGGCTACACCTTC.

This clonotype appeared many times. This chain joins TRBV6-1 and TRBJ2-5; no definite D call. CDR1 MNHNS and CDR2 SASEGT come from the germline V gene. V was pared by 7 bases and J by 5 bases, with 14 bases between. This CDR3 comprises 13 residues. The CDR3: CASKTTNGETQYF. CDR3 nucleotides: TGTGCCAGCAAGACCACGAACGGGGAGACCCAGTACTTC.

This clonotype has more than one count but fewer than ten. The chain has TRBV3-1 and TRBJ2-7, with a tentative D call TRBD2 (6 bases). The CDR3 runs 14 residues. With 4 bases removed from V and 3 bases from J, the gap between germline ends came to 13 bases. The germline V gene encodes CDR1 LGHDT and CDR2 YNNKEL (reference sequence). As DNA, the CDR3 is TGTGCCAGCAGCCTGGGACTTGATCTCTACGAGCAGTACTTC. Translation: CASSLGLDLYEQYF.

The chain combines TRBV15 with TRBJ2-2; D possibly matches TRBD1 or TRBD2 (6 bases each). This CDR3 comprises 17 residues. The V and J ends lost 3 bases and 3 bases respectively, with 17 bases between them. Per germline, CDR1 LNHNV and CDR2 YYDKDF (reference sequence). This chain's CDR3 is CATSRPPSRGHTGELFF. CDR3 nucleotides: TGTGCCACCAGCAGGCCTCCATCCCGGGGGCACACCGGGGAGCTGTTTTTT. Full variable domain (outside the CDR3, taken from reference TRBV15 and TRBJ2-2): DAMVIQNPRYQVTQFGKPVTLSCSQTLNHNVMYWYQQKSSQAPKLLFHYYDKDFNNEADTPDNFQSRRPNTSFCFLDIRSPGLGDTAMYLCATSRPPSRGHTGELFFGEGSRLTVL.

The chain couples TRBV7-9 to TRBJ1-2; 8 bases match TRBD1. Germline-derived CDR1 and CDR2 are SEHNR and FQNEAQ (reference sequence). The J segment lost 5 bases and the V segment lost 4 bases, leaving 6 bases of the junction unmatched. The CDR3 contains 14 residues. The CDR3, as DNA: TGTGCCAGCAGCTCAAAACAGGGGGTGTATGGCTACACCTTC. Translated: CASSSKQGVYGYTF.

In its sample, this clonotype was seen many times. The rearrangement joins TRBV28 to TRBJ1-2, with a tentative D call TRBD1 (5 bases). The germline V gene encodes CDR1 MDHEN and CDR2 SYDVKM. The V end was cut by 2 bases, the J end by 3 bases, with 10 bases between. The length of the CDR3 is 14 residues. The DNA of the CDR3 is TGTGCCAGCAGTTTACAAGGGGCTTACTATGGCTACACCTTC. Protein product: CASSLQGAYYGYTF.

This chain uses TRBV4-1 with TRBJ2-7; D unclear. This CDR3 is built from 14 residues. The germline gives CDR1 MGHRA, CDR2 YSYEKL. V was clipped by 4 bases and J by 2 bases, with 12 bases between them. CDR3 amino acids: CASSPRSLTYEQYF. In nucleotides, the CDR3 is TGCGCCAGCAGCCCACGGAGTCTCACCTACGAGCAGTACTTC.